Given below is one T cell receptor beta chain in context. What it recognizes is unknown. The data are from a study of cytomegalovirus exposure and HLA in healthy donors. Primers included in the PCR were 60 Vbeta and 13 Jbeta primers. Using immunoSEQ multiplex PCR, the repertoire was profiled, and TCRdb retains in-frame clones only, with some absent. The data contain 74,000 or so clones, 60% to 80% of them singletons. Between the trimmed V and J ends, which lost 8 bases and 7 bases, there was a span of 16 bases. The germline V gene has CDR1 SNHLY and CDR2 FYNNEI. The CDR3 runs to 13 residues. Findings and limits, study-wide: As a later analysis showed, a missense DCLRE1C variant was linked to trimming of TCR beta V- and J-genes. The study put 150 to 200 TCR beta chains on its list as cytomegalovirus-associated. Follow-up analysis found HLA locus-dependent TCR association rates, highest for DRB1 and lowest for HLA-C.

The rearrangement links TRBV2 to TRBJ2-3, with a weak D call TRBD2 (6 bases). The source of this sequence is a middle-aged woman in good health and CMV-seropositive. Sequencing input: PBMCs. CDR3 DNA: TGTGCCAGCGGCCGGGACTCCGCCTATACGCAGTATTTT. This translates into CASGRDSAYTQYF. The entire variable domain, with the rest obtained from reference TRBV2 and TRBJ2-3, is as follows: EPEVTQTPSHQVTQMGQEVILRCVPISNHLYFYWYRQILGQKVEFLVSFYNNEISEKSEIFDDQFSVERPDGSNFTLKIRSTKLEDSAMYFCASGRDSAYTQYFGPGTRLTVL.